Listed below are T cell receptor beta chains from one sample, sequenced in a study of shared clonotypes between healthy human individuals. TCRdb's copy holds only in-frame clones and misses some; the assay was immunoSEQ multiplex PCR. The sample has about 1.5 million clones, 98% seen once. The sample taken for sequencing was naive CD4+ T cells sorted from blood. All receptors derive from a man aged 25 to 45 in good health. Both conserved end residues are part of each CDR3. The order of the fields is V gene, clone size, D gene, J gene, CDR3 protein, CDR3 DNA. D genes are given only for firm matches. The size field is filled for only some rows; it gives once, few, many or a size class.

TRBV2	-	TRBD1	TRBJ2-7	CASSRQGEAYEQYF	TGTGCCAGCAGCCGCCAGGGGGAAGCCTACGAGCAGTACTTC
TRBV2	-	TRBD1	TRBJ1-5	CASSADRGNQPQHF	TGTGCCAGCAGTGCGGACAGGGGAAATCAGCCCCAGCATTTT
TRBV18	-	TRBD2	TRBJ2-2	CASSPTSENTEELFF	TGTGCCAGCTCACCGACTAGCGAGAACACCGAGGAGCTGTTTTTT
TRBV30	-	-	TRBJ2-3	CAWSPGTDTQYF	TGTGCCTGGAGTCCCGGCACAGATACGCAGTATTTT
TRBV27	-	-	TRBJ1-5	CASSLSQGMGSLGQPQHF	TGTGCCAGCAGTTTATCTCAGGGGATGGGGAGTTTGGGTCAGCCCCAGCATTTT
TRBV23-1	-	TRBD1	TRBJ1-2	CASSHPTGFGYTF	TGCGCCAGCAGCCACCCGACAGGGTTTGGCTACACCTTC
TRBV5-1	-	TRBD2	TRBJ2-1	CWGRESYNEQFF	TGCTGGGGGAGGGAATCCTACAATGAGCAGTTCTTC
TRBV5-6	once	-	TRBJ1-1	CASSLNRLRNTEAFF	TGTGCCAGCAGCTTGAACCGGCTGAGGAACACTGAAGCTTTCTTT
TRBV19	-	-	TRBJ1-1	CASSITVGQGNFF	-
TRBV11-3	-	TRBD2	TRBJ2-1	CASSSERLAGSYNEQFF	TGTGCCAGCAGCAGTGAGCGACTAGCGGGATCCTACAATGAGCAGTTCTTC
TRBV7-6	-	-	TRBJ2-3	CASSLEDTDTQYF	TGTGCCAGCAGCTTAGAAGACACAGATACGCAGTATTTT
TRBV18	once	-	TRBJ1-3	CASSPITSPTGRNTIYF	TGTGCCAGCTCACCCATTACAAGCCCCACAGGGAGAAACACCATATATTTT
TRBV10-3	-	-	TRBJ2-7	CAISFGGTGFEEQYF	TGTGCCATCAGCTTCGGGGGCACAGGGTTCGAGGAGCAGTACTTC
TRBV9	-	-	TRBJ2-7	CASSPRTQTYEQYF	TGTGCCAGCAGCCCTCGGACGCAGACCTACGAGCAGTACTTC
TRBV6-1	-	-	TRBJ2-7	CASSEGPVWSLYEQYF	TGTGCCAGCAGTGAAGGGCCCGTATGGAGCCTGTACGAGCAGTACTTC
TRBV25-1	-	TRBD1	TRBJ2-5	CASSGTGRETQYF	TGTGCCAGCAGTGGGACAGGGCGAGAGACCCAGTACTTC
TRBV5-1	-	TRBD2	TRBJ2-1	CASSLPLAGGRNEQFF	TGCGCCAGCAGCTTGCCACTAGCGGGAGGGCGGAATGAGCAGTTCTTC
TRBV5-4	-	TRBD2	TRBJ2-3	CASSLEGLAVDTQYF	TGTGCCAGCAGCTTGGAGGGACTAGCGGTAGATACGCAGTATTTT
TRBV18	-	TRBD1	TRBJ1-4	CASSLNRGQGEKLFF	TGTGCCAGCTCACTGAACAGGGGGCAAGGTGAAAAACTGTTTTTT
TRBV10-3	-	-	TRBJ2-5	CAISGGDWETQYF	TGTGCCATCAGTGGCGGAGACTGGGAGACCCAGTACTTC
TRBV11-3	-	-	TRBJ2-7	CASSSGRPPSEQYF	TGTGCCAGCAGTTCAGGGCGTCCTCCTTCCGAGCAGTACTTC
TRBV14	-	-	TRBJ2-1	CASSPTSRYNEQFF	TGTGCCAGCAGCCCTACTAGCCGATACAATGAGCAGTTCTTC
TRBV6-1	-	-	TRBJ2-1	CASTRASYNEQFF	TGTGCCAGCACCAGAGCCAGCTACAATGAGCAGTTCTTC
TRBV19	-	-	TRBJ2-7	CASSGGFGEQYF	TGTGCCAGTAGTGGGGGCTTCGGCGAGCAGTACTTC
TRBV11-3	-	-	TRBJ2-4	CASSLRGRDIQYF	TGTGCCAGCAGCTTAAGGGGACGGGACATTCAGTACTTC
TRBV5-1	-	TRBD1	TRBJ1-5	CASSPAGRDRGDQPQHF	TGCGCCAGCAGCCCGGCGGGCCGGGACAGGGGCGATCAGCCCCAGCATTTT
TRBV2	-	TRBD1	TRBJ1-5	CASGRQGNQPQHF	TGTGCCAGCGGCCGACAGGGGAATCAGCCCCAGCATTTT
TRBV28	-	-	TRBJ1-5	CASDPGSHQPQHF	TGTGCCAGCGATCCAGGGTCCCATCAGCCCCAGCATTTT
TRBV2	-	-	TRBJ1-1	CASTSRTVNTEAFF	TGTGCCAGCACTTCAAGGACGGTTAACACTGAAGCTTTCTTT
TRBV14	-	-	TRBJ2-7	CASSQEGYEQYF	TGTGCCAGCAGCCAGGAGGGCTACGAGCAGTACTTC
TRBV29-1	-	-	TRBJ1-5	CSVGLSTGNNQPQHF	TGCAGCGTTGGCTTGTCCACAGGGAACAATCAGCCCCAGCATTTT
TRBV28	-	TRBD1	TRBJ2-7	CASSLGGQGADEQYF	TGTGCCAGCAGTTTAGGAGGACAGGGGGCCGACGAGCAGTACTTC
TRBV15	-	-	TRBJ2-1	CATSRDNGASPYNEQFF	TGTGCCACCAGCAGAGATAATGGGGCATCCCCGTACAATGAGCAGTTCTTC
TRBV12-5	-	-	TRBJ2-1	CASGLFRDSLYNEQFF	TGTGCTAGTGGACTTTTCCGGGACTCTCTCTACAATGAGCAGTTCTTC
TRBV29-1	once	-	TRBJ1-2	CSVPTGSGVYGYTF	TGCAGCGTTCCTACTGGAAGCGGTGTCTATGGCTACACCTTC
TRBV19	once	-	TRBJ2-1	CASAAVDRPYNEQFF	TGTGCCAGCGCTGCAGTCGATAGACCCTACAATGAGCAGTTCTTC
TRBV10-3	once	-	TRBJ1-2	CAIRSDSNYGYTF	TGTGCCATCAGATCGGACAGTAACTATGGCTACACCTTC